The entry that follows covers one TCR beta chain sequence. The antigen it recognizes is unknown. No much larger clone is present one base from it, and per-base qualities are unavailable. Receptor libraries were prepared by the immunoSEQ multiplex PCR assay. TCRdb re-hosts the immuneACCESS table, in-frame sequences only. Its copies lack some clones; in the studies checked, an unresolved V gene accounts for under half of them, and the cause for the rest is not known. The sample profile shows about 190,000 clones; roughly nine tenths of them were found once. The ten largest clones represent approximately 1.8% of the sample. This specimen belongs to a study of control samples from healthy donors and cancer patients (TCRdb year 2020). The V and J ends are trimmed by 6 bases and 2 bases, leaving 14 bases between them. Based on the germline V gene, the CDR1 and CDR2 sequences are KGHSH and LQKENI. The CDR3 has 15 amino acids, counting the end cysteine and phenylalanine. Only the CDR3 portion is preserved as DNA: 45 bases, with reading frame beginning at the first base.

The sequenced sample consisted of blood. The rearranged chain carries TRBV18 and TRBJ1-3; the D gene lacks a confident call. The clonotype comes from a man aged 25-45 years in good health. CDR3 protein: CASSRAGRAGNTIYF. Read as DNA, the sequence is TGTGCCAGCTCTCGAGCCGGTCGGGCTGGAAACACCATATATTTT.